The 23 T cell receptor beta chains in this list originate from one sample, sequenced in a study of cytomegalovirus exposure and HLA in healthy donors. The PCR was carried out with 60 Vbeta primers and 13 Jbeta primers. Measured with immunoSEQ multiplex PCR; TCRdb has only the in-frame clones, and not every one. The sample holds about 220,000 clones; over 60% are singletons and the top ten take 0.63%. Specimen: PBMCs. The receptors stem from a man younger than 35 in good health and CMV-seronegative.

This chain links TRBV27 with TRBJ1-1; 7 bases align to TRBD1. CDR1 and CDR2 from the germline V gene are MNHEY and SMNVEV (reference sequence). V lost 6 bases, J lost 1 base, and 2 bases stayed unmatched. The CDR3 length is 13 residues. Here the CDR3 DNA reads TGTGCCAGCAGAAGACAGGGGAACACTGAAGCTTTCTTT. Protein: CASRRQGNTEAFF.

This sequence joins TRBV6-5 and TRBJ2-5; possible D gene TRBD2, 7 bases. V dropped 6 bases and J dropped 2 bases, with 16 bases sitting between them. Germline V gene sequence: CDR1 MNHEY, CDR2 SVGAGI. The CDR3 loop spans 15 amino acids. Here the CDR3 DNA reads TGTGCCAGCAGCCGGGGAGGGGGGACACAAGAGACCCAGTACTTC. It yields the protein CASSRGGGTQETQYF.

The sample holds a few counts of this clone. This chain uses TRBV4-1 with TRBJ2-7; 7 bases are shared with TRBD1. CDR1 and CDR2 (germline): MGHRA, YSYEKL. The junction had 10 bases not matched to a gene; V was cut back by 2 bases and J by 6 bases. This CDR3 is built from 15 residues. The CDR3 here is CASSQTGAHYGEQYF. CDR3 DNA: TGCGCCAGCAGCCAAACAGGGGCGCATTATGGCGAGCAGTACTTC.

This sequence joins TRBV21-1 and TRBJ1-4; the table assigns TRBD1, which was not confirmed against the DNA. TRBV21-1 is a recognized pseudogene. The CDR3 is 16 amino acids. Written as DNA, the CDR3 is TGTGCCAGCAGGGGTGCTATGGGACACATTAATGAAAAACTGTTTTTT. Its protein product is CASRGAMGHINEKLFF.

This clone was recorded a few times. The chain links TRBV19 to TRBJ1-5; TRBD1 matches 9 bases. Germline CDR1 is LNHDA and CDR2 is SQIVND (reference sequence). There are 17 residues in the CDR3. V dropped 1 base and J dropped 6; count of bases not matched to a gene: 10. Here the CDR3 DNA reads TGTGCCAGTAGTATAGGTGAGGACAGGGGTGTGCTTCAGCCCCAGCATTTT. Its protein is CASSIGEDRGVLQPQHF.

The rearrangement uses TRBV18 and TRBJ2-1; possibly TRBD2 for D (6 bases). CDR1 is KGHSH and CDR2 is LQKENI in the germline V gene. The length of the CDR3 is 15 residues. The germline V and J ends were trimmed by 0 bases and 4 bases, with 10 bases remaining between them. The CDR3 spells CASSPPASAYNEQFF. Here the CDR3 DNA reads TGTGCCAGCTCACCACCGGCTAGCGCGTACAATGAGCAGTTCTTC.

The chain has TRBV28 and TRBJ1-5, with 10 bases lining up with TRBD1. The CDR3 runs 15 residues. V trimming: 4 bases; J trimming: 7 bases; junction bases outside the gene matches: 7. Germline CDR1 and CDR2: MDHEN and SYDVKM. The CDR3 sequence: CASSYRDRGSQPQHF. The CDR3 nucleotides are TGTGCCAGCAGTTACCGGGACAGGGGCTCCCAGCCCCAGCATTTT.

The rearrangement uses TRBV5-1 and TRBJ2-1; 13 positions agree with TRBD2. The CDR3 runs 16 residues. J lost 7 bases, V lost 0 bases, and 4 bases had no gene match. Germline CDR1 and CDR2: SGHRS and YFSETQ. The CDR3 nucleotides read TGCGCCAGCAGCTTGGCGGGACTAGCGGGGACGAATGAGCAGTTCTTC. Translating gives CASSLAGLAGTNEQFF. The variable domain in full, with the rest retrieved from reference TRBV5-1 and TRBJ2-1, is KAGVTQTPRYLIKTRGQQVTLSCSPISGHRSVSWYQQTPGQGLQFLFEYFSETQRNKGNFPGRFSGRQFSNSRSEMNVSTLELGDSALYLCASSLAGLAGTNEQFFGPGTRLTVL.

The chain carries TRBV20-1 and TRBJ1-1, with D unresolved. The CDR3 is 11 amino acids. Germline V gives CDR1 DFQATT, CDR2 SNEGSKA (reference sequence). The V end was cut by 6 bases, the J end by 6 bases, with 11 bases between. CDR3 residues: CSAPRFAEAFF. The CDR3 nucleotides are TGCAGTGCCCCCAGGTTCGCTGAAGCTTTCTTT.

The sample holds a few counts of this clone. The rearrangement uses TRBV27 and TRBJ2-1; 9 nucleotides match TRBD2. Per germline, CDR1 MNHEY and CDR2 SMNVEV (reference sequence). This CDR3 is 14 amino acids long. The V and J ends lost 3 bases and 10 bases, in that order; junction bases with no gene match: 7. CDR3 residues: CASSLTSGRGEQFF. CDR3 DNA: TGTGCCAGCAGTTTGACTAGCGGACGGGGGGAGCAGTTCTTC.

For the CDR3, the DNA is TGTGCCATCAGTGAAGGGGGCGTTGGCTACACCTTC. It is translated as CAISEGGVGYTF. This chain uses TRBV10-3 with TRBJ1-2, with 7 nucleotides matching TRBD1. Germline-derived CDR1 and CDR2 are ENHRY and SYGVKD. This CDR3 contains 12 residues. V lost 3 bases and J lost 7; bases outside the gene matches: 2.

This rearrangement joins TRBV4-1 to TRBJ1-2; 9 bases map to TRBD1. The junction had 3 bases not matched to a gene; V was cut back by 4 bases and J by 3 bases. CDR3 length: 14 residues. The germline V gene has CDR1 MGHRA and CDR2 YSYEKL. The CDR3 DNA reads TGCGCCAGCAGCCCCGACAGGGGGGACTATGGCTACACCTTC. Its translation: CASSPDRGDYGYTF.

This sequence joins TRBV2 and TRBJ1-2; D is possibly TRBD1 (5 bases). V was trimmed by 2 bases and J by 4 bases, leaving 11 bases between them. Germline V gene sequence: CDR1 SNHLY, CDR2 FYNNEI. The CDR3 spans 14 residues. The CDR3 loop reads CASSEQGTRYGYTF. The CDR3 nucleotides are TGTGCCAGCAGTGAACAGGGCACCCGCTATGGCTACACCTTC.

This chain connects TRBV30 to TRBJ2-5; tentative D call: TRBD2 (5 bases). TRBJ2-7 matches the DNA end more closely, so the J call is doubtful. CDR3 length equals 13 residues. Looked up from germline, CDR1 is GTSNPN and CDR2 is SVGIG (reference sequence). In nucleotides, the CDR3 is TGTGCCTGGAGTACTAGTTGGGCCTACGAGCAGTACTTC. This encodes CAWSTSWAYEQYF.

The V call is TRBV2, the J call TRBJ2-7; unclear D gene. Germline CDR1 is SNHLY and CDR2 is FYNNEI. The ends were cut back, 2 bases at V and 0 bases at J, with 5 bases in the middle. The CDR3 loop spans 13 amino acids. CDR3: CASSENTSYEQYF. The CDR3 DNA sequence: TGTGCCAGCAGTGAAAACACCTCCTACGAGCAGTACTTC. Using reference TRBV2 and TRBJ2-7 for the parts outside the CDR3, the full variable domain is EPEVTQTPSHQVTQMGQEVILRCVPISNHLYFYWYRQILGQKVEFLVSFYNNEISEKSEIFDDQFSVERPDGSNFTLKIRSTKLEDSAMYFCASSENTSYEQYFGPGTRLTVT.

This sequence joins TRBV7-9 and TRBJ2-5; 7 bases match TRBD2. The V and J ends lost 5 bases and 4 bases, in that order; junction bases with no gene match: 10. In germline, CDR1 is SEHNR, CDR2 FQNEAQ (reference sequence). This CDR3 comprises 15 residues. The DNA for the CDR3 is TGTGCCAGCAGCCCCGTCGCCGGGAGGTTAGAGACCCAGTACTTC. Protein: CASSPVAGRLETQYF.

V gene TRBV6-1 combines with J gene TRBJ2-7; weak D call: TRBD1 (6 bases). The CDR3 covers 15 residues. V was pared by 0 bases and J by 3 bases, with 12 bases between. Germline V gene sequence: CDR1 MNHNS, CDR2 SASEGT. The chain's CDR3 is CASSEAPIQGYEQYF. The CDR3 coding sequence is TGTGCCAGCAGTGAAGCGCCAATACAGGGCTACGAGCAGTACTTC.

The chain uses TRBV18 and TRBJ2-5; D is unresolved. The CDR3 extends over 15 amino acids. CDR1 and CDR2 from the germline V gene are KGHSH and LQKENI. Trimming left V 3 bases short and J 4 bases short, with 15 bases between. CDR3 amino acids: CASSPPVGPRETQYF. The CDR3 nucleotides read TGTGCCAGCTCACCCCCTGTTGGCCCAAGAGAGACCCAGTACTTC. Full variable domain (rest looked up from reference TRBV18 and TRBJ2-5): NAGVMQNPRHLVRRRGQEARLRCSPMKGHSHVYWYRQLPEEGLKFMVYLQKENIIDESGMPKERFSAEFPKEGPSILRIQQVVRGDSAAYFCASSPPVGPRETQYFGPGTRLLVL.

About this clone itself: The sample holds other DNA sequences that translate to the same CDR3. This rearrangement joins TRBV7-8 to TRBJ2-3; TRBD2 aligns across 12 bases. This CDR3 is built from 18 residues. The germline V gene encodes CDR1 SGHVS and CDR2 FQNEAQ. V gave up 0 bases and J gave up 2 bases; unmatched junction bases: 6. For the CDR3, the DNA is TGTGCCAGCAGCTTAGCTTTGCTAGCGGGAGGGAACACAGATACGCAGTATTTT. Protein: CASSLALLAGGNTDTQYF.

With respect to this clone: The identical CDR3 is also encoded by other nucleotide sequences in the sample. The J gene is TRBJ2-7, the V gene TRBV5-4; the match to TRBD1 covers 10 bases. The ends lost 0 bases at V and 7 bases at J; junction bases unmatched: 4. Germline CDR1 SGHNT, CDR2 YYREEE (reference sequence). This CDR3 comprises 14 residues. CDR3 DNA sequence: TGTGCCAGCAGCTTGGGACAGGGGGCGAGGGAGCAGTACTTC. Protein: CASSLGQGAREQYF.

The chain is built from TRBV15 and TRBJ2-3; 7 positions agree with TRBD2. Germline assignment: CDR1 LNHNV and CDR2 YYDKDF (reference sequence). The CDR3 contains 16 residues. V trimming: 5 bases; J trimming: 3 bases; junction bases outside the gene matches: 11. The DNA for the CDR3 is TGTGCCACCAGCCCCGGTCTCGGTAGCGGGACAGATACGCAGTATTTT. Translated, it gives CATSPGLGSGTDTQYF.

This chain uses TRBV19 with TRBJ1-2; tentative D call: TRBD1 (6 bases). V was pared by 5 bases and J by 7 bases, with 20 bases between. The CDR3 contains 15 residues. Germline CDR1 and CDR2: LNHDA and SQIVND (reference sequence). CDR3 residues: CASSVGTPPLGGYTF. The CDR3 DNA follows: TGTGCCAGTAGTGTGGGGACACCCCCCTTAGGTGGCTACACCTTC.

In this sample, this clone turned up a few times. The chain combines TRBV6-5 with TRBJ2-7, with D maybe TRBD1 (5 bases). Between the trimmed V and J ends, which lost 1 base and 5 bases, there was a span of 12 bases. The CDR3 runs to 14 residues. The germline V gene encodes CDR1 MNHEY and CDR2 SVGAGI. The CDR3 spells CASSYFTGAHEQYF. The DNA for the CDR3 is TGTGCCAGCAGTTACTTCACTGGGGCCCACGAGCAGTACTTC.